This TCR beta chain was found in a study of blood T cell repertoires in COVID-19. Original handling: Reference gene primer amplification gave nucleated cell count estimates. Here immunoSEQ multiplex PCR was the method, and the copy in TCRdb shows in-frame clones only, minus some. V, J and clone size were drawn from that table, and D and trimming were deduced from the DNA. The sample consists of fewer than 350,000 clones, 75% to 90% of them appearing once. The CDR3 has 15 residues. The trim removed 5 bases at V and 2 bases at J, leaving 9 bases unmatched. All enrollees were roughly 18 to 95 years old and from 24 US areas. Clinical histories supplied by participants themselves formed the basis of cohort assignment. This clone appeared once.

The chain employs TRBV23-1 and TRBJ2-7; TRBD2 agrees at 7 bases. TRBV23-1 has ORF status, its function being uncertain. The sequence was collected from a woman between 45 and 65 years old who had recovered from COVID-19. The specimen sequenced was PBMCs or T cells enriched from blood (not recorded which). The CDR3 DNA sequence: TGCGCCAGCAGTGCTACTAGCGCCGCTACCTACGAGCAGTACTTC. It is translated as CASSATSAATYEQYF.